The rows below give T cell receptor beta chains drawn from one sample of a study of CD4 T cell repertoires and nickel. One entry per CDR3 protein results from TCRdb running MiXCR on the RT-PCR reads. Among approximately 520 distinct CDR3 sequences, about 46% were seen once, and the ten largest hold 17%. Sequencing was carried out using CD4+ T cells from blood, not recorded whether cultured. The receptors come from a human donor in a nickel allergy study, with or without nickel allergy (not recorded which). It is not recorded whether this sample comes from one donor or several. The CDR3 runs from the conserved cysteine through the conserved F or W. The D gene is left open where the match is weak. Expanded clones get a size class; other rows say once, few or many, or leave the size out.

>-|TRBJ1-2|-|TRBV12-3/TRBV12-4
TGTGCCAGCAGTCCACGGACAGCTCGTGGCTACACCTTC
CASSPRTARGYTF
>TRBD2|TRBJ2-1|-|TRBV13
TGTGCCAGCAGCCTCCCGCTCGGGACTAGCGGGAAACACAATGAGCAGTTCTTC
CASSLPLGTSGKHNEQFF
>-|TRBJ2-5|-|TRBV20-1
TGCAGTGCTAGAAACCCAGGGGGAGGGGGGCGCCAAGAGACCCAGTACTTC
CSARNPGGGGRQETQYF
>TRBD2|TRBJ2-7|once|TRBV6-2/TRBV6-3
TGTGCCAGCAGTTGGCTAGCGGGAGGCGAGCAGTACTTC
CASSWLAGGEQYF
>-|TRBJ2-5|-|TRBV9
TGTGCCAGCAGCGTCAGGGGCGTGGAGACCCAGTACTTC
CASSVRGVETQYF
>-|TRBJ2-1|few|TRBV3-1
TGTGCCAGCAGCCGCACGCGGTCGAGCTCCTACAATGAGCAGTTCTTC
CASSRTRSSSYNEQFF
>-|TRBJ2-7|-|TRBV20-1
TGCAGTGCTACCTCCCGGGGGGCCTCCCACGAGCAGTACTTC
CSATSRGASHEQYF
>-|TRBJ1-1|-|TRBV6-2/TRBV6-3
TGTGCCAGCAAGGTCGGGGGGGCTCATGACACTGAAGCTTTCTTT
CASKVGGAHDTEAFF
>TRBD1|TRBJ2-7|-|TRBV19
TGTGCCAGTAGTATAGTGGGACAGTCCTACGAGCAGTACTTC
CASSIVGQSYEQYF
>-|TRBJ2-7|-|TRBV4-3
TGCGCCAGCAGCCAAGATTTAGCGTTCCCCTACGAGCAGTACTTC
CASSQDLAFPYEQYF
>TRBD2|TRBJ2-2|once|TRBV10-3
TGTGCCATCAGTGAGTCTCGCGGGGGGACCGGGGAGCTGTTTTTT
CAISESRGGTGELFF
>TRBD1|TRBJ1-5|-|TRBV10-3
TGTGCCATCAGTGGGGACAGGGGGCCCAATCAGCCCCAGCATTTT
CAISGDRGPNQPQHF
>TRBD1|TRBJ1-5|-|TRBV3-1
TGTGCCAGCAGCCAGGCCGCAGGGGGCAGGGGTCAGCCCCAGCATTTT
CASSQAAGGRGQPQHF
>-|TRBJ2-7|-|TRBV18
TGTGCCAGCTCACCGGCCCCGAAGGCCTACGAGCAGTACTTC
CASSPAPKAYEQYF
>-|TRBJ2-3|-|TRBV24-1
TGTGCCACCCGGAGGGGGGCCACAGATACGCAGTATTTT
CATRRGATDTQYF
>TRBD2|TRBJ2-1|-|TRBV5-1
TGCGCCAGCAGCTTGGTTCCTAGCGGGAGCTCCTACAATGAGCAGTTCTTC
CASSLVPSGSSYNEQFF
>TRBD1|TRBJ2-3|-|TRBV20-1
TGCAGTGCTAGCACCCCTCGGACAGGGGCTAGCACAGATACGCAGTATTTT
CSASTPRTGASTDTQYF
>TRBD2|TRBJ2-3|-|TRBV3-1
TGTGCCAGCAGACAAAAATCGACTAGCGTCACAGATACGCAGTATTTT
CASRQKSTSVTDTQYF
>TRBD1|TRBJ2-7|few|TRBV5-1
TGCGCCAGCAGCGCCACGAGACAGGGCTCCTACGAGCAGTACTTC
CASSATRQGSYEQYF
>TRBD1|TRBJ2-2|few|TRBV7-9
TGTGCCAGCAGCTTAACAGGGGGCACCGGGGAGCTGTTTTTT
CASSLTGGTGELFF
>TRBD1|TRBJ2-5|once|TRBV6-1
TGTGCCAGCAGTGGACAGGGACGAGAGACCCAGTACTTC
CASSGQGRETQYF
>TRBD2|TRBJ2-7|-|TRBV28
TGTGCCAGCAGCCTCACTAGCGGAACCTACGAGCAGTACTTC
CASSLTSGTYEQYF
>-|TRBJ2-7|-|TRBV5-1
TGCGCCAGCAGCTTGACAGAGTACACCTACGAGCAGTACTTC
CASSLTEYTYEQYF
>TRBD2|TRBJ2-3|-|TRBV27
TGTGCCAGCAGTCTTTTTAGCGGGATCACAGATACGCAGTATTTT
CASSLFSGITDTQYF
>TRBD1|TRBJ2-7|few|TRBV29-1
TGCAGCGCTGGGACAGTCTACGAGCAGTACTTC
CSAGTVYEQYF
>-|TRBJ1-4|few|TRBV18
TGTGCCAGCTCACCGCCGGGACCCCGAGGGGAAAAACTGTTTTTT
CASSPPGPRGEKLFF
>-|TRBJ2-5|-|TRBV5-1
TGCGCCAGCAGCTTTCAATCCGGGCAAGAGACCCAGTACTTC
CASSFQSGQETQYF
>-|TRBJ1-3|-|TRBV12-3/TRBV12-4
TGTGCCAGCAGTTTGGGCGGGTCTGGAAACACCATATATTTT
CASSLGGSGNTIYF
>-|TRBJ2-2|few|TRBV5-1
TGCGCCAGCAGCTCCACGACAAGAGGCACCGGGGAGCTGTTTTTT
CASSSTTRGTGELFF
>TRBD2|TRBJ2-1|-|TRBV7-7
TGTGCTAGCAGCTATGGACTAGCGGGAAACAATGAGCAGTTCTTC
CASSYGLAGNNEQFF
>TRBD1|TRBJ2-7|few|TRBV3-1
TGTGCCAGCAGCCACTGGGACAGACCCTACGAGCAGTACTTC
CASSHWDRPYEQYF
>-|TRBJ1-2|-|TRBV6-2/TRBV6-3
TGTGCCAGCAATCTACCCGGGACTCTATATGGCTACACCTTC
CASNLPGTLYGYTF
>TRBD1|TRBJ2-7|few|TRBV6-5
TGTGCCAGCAGTAGGTACCCGGGACAGGGTAACGAGCAGTACTTC
CASSRYPGQGNEQYF
>-|TRBJ2-1|-|TRBV20-1
TGCAGTGCTCCCCGGGACTCCCCCAATGAGCAGTTCTTC
CSAPRDSPNEQFF
>TRBD2|TRBJ2-3|few|TRBV10-3
TGTGCCGCCGGGGGACTAGCGGGAATATCAGATACGCAGTATTTT
CAAGGLAGISDTQYF
>-|TRBJ1-5|-|TRBV21-1
TGTGCCAGCAGCAACGGGACGGCCCAGGATCAGCCCCAGCATTTT
CASSNGTAQDQPQHF
>-|TRBJ1-6|-|TRBV28
TGTGCCAGCAGTTCCTCCGGGACCTTTTCACCCCTCCACTTT
CASSSSGTFSPLHF
>-|TRBJ2-1|-|TRBV19
TGTGCCAGTAGTATCTGGGACATAGACAATGAGCAGTTCTTC
CASSIWDIDNEQFF